Listed here is a single TCR beta chain. This record comes from a study of T cell responses to AZD1222 COVID-19 vaccine. Clones were sequenced by immunoSEQ multiplex PCR, and TCRdb holds only the in-frame ones, with some missing. In the table there are 180,000 or so clones, around 90% of which are singletons. The source material was peripheral blood, sampled 28 days after the second AZD1222 dose. The TCR sequence derives from an adult who received the AZD1222 COVID-19 vaccine.

DNA for the CDR3: TGTGCCAGCTCACCACCGGGGGGGGCTGTGAACACTGAAGCTTTCTTT. As protein: CASSPPGGAVNTEAFF. The V call is TRBV18, the J call TRBJ1-1, with D perhaps TRBD1 (6 bases). Germline assignment: CDR1 KGHSH and CDR2 LQKENI. The V gene lost 0 bases and the J gene lost 0 bases, with 11 bases spanning the gap. This CDR3 region has 16 residues.